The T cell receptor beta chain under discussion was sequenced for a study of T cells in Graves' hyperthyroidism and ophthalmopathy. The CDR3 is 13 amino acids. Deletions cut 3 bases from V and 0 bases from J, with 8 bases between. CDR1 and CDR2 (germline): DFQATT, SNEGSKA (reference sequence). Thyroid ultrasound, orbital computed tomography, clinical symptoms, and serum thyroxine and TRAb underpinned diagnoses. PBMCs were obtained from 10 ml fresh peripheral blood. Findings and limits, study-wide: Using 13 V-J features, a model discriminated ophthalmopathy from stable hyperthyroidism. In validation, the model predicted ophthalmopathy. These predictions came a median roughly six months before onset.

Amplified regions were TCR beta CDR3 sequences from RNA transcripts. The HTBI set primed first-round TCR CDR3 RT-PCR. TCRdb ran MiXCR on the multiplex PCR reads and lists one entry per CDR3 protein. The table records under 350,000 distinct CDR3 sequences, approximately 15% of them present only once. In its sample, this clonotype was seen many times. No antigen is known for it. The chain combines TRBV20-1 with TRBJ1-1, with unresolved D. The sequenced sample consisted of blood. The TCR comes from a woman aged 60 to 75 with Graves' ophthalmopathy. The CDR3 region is CSARRAMNTEAFF. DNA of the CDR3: TGCAGTGCTAGGCGGGCGATGAACACTGAAGCTTTCTTT.